Listed here is a single T cell receptor (beta chain). The data derive from a study of Ad26.COV2.S vaccination and SARS-CoV-2 variants. Stated treatment: some 20 received Ad26.COV2.S at low or high dose, single or two shots; several received placebo; per-sample allocation not given. Sampling took place 63 days after the first vaccine or placebo injection. Repertoires were generated with immunoSEQ multiplex PCR, while TCRdb's copy carries only in-frame clones and drops some. The sample shows some 520,000 clones, around 85% of them seen only once. The V segment lost 3 bases and the J segment 11 bases; nucleotides outside the gene matches: 8. This CDR3 is built from 15 residues. Germline lookup yields CDR1 SGDLS and CDR2 YYNGEE.

This receptor was obtained from a person aged 18-60 years who received the Ad26.COV2.S COVID-19 vaccine or a placebo. The chain recombines TRBV9 with TRBJ2-1; 13 bases map to TRBD2. The sequencing used peripheral blood, collected in a trial of Ad26.COV2.S vaccine versus placebo. This CDR3 reads CASSGAGTSGVQQFF. The CDR3 DNA reads as TGTGCCAGCAGCGGAGCCGGGACTAGCGGGGTACAGCAGTTCTTC.